The clone carrying this T cell receptor beta chain was picked up one time. Its antigen is as yet unknown. Using a J-beta primer mix together with a sample-barcoded 5' primer, a second PCR was run for roughly 6 to 12 cycles. TCRdb reprocessed the 5' RACE reads with MiXCR, giving one entry per CDR3 protein. The sample yields approximately 940,000 distinct CDR3 sequences, about 48% seen once. The data were taken from a study of blood T cells in healthy people across ages. The study's findings and limits: With donor CMV status unknown, expanded clonotype changes were possibly confounded. Across samples, TCR beta diversity tracked strongly with naive T cell percentage. Underestimates were what the diversity estimates from one million T cells were considered to be. Age advanced and TCR beta diversity per million T cells fell, roughly linearly.

This TCR was recovered from a man aged 30 to 39 in good health. Sequencing was carried out using blood.

Here the CDR3 reads CASSSGLRDRGNQPQHF. CDR3 coding DNA: TGTGCCAGCAGTTCCGGTCTCCGGGACAGGGGCAATCAGCCCCAGCATTTT. The chain carries TRBV28 and TRBJ1-5; 9 nucleotides agree with TRBD1. V shed 4 bases, J shed 2 bases, and the junction held 9 bases outside the gene matches. The CDR3 runs to 17 residues. CDR1 and CDR2 (germline): MDHEN, SYDVKM.